The 7 T cell receptor beta chains given below trace back to one sample, sequenced in a study of T-cell memory formation after mild COVID-19. TCRdb itself ran the 5' RACE reads through MiXCR, one entry per CDR3 protein. Here the sample spans about 620,000 distinct CDR3 sequences, over 15% being singletons. Sequencing was carried out using PBMCs or a T cell subset sorted from them (not recorded which). These receptors originate from an adult woman who had mild COVID-19 (a few samples of this study predate the infection). Cell type and time point are not known.

The sample holds a few counts of this clonotype. The chain uses TRBV6-6 and TRBJ2-4; TRBD1 matches at 7 bases. Germline CDR1 and CDR2: MNHNY and SVGAGI (reference sequence). The CDR3 totals 16 residues. V shed 6 bases, J shed 2 bases, and the junction held 10 bases outside the gene matches. CDR3 sequence: CASRSPGQHSKNIQYF. DNA of the CDR3: TGTGCCAGCAGGTCTCCGGGACAGCATTCCAAAAACATTCAGTACTTC.

In DNA, the CDR3 is TGCGCCAGCAGCTTCTCCTATGCGGGGGGAAATACAGATACGCAGTATTTT. Translated: CASSFSYAGGNTDTQYF. This sequence joins TRBV5-1 and TRBJ2-3; 8 bases fit TRBD2. This CDR3 contains 17 residues. Per germline, CDR1 SGHRS and CDR2 YFSETQ. Germline trimming cut 2 bases from V and 3 bases from J; bases unmatched to any gene: 11.

This clonotype was seen a handful of times. The chain is built from TRBV5-5 and TRBJ1-1; 8 positions agree with TRBD1. The CDR3 is made up of 15 amino acids. Germline CDR1 SGHKS, CDR2 YYEKEE (reference sequence). V shed 2 bases and J 4 bases; nucleotides not matched to a gene: 7. CDR3 bases: TGTGCCAGCAGCTTTACGTCAGGGGGCGGCACTGAAGCTTTCTTT. Encoded protein: CASSFTSGGGTEAFF.

V is TRBV7-8 and J is TRBJ2-5; 7 positions agree with TRBD1. The CDR3 has 15 amino acids. The V gene's germline CDR1 is SGHVS and CDR2 FQNEAQ. With 5 bases clipped from V and 1 base from J, the junction kept 7 bases outside the gene matches. The CDR3 here is CASSIPDRTQETQYF. In DNA, the CDR3 is TGTGCCAGCAGCATCCCGGACAGGACCCAAGAGACCCAGTACTTC.

The chain carries TRBV29-1 and TRBJ2-1, with TRBD2 identical over 7 bases. This CDR3 is built from 13 residues. V lost 4 bases, J lost 5 bases, and 5 bases stayed unmatched. CDR1 and CDR2 from the germline V gene are SQVTM and ANQGSEA. The CDR3 coding sequence is TGCAGCGTTGGAGCTAGCGGCAACAATGAGCAGTTCTTC. Amino acid sequence: CSVGASGNNEQFF.

This clonotype was seen ten or more times. The genes are TRBV5-1 and TRBJ2-7, with D unclear. V gave up 0 bases and J gave up 3 bases, with 7 bases separating them. Germline V lookup: CDR1 SGHRS, CDR2 YFSETQ. The CDR3 covers 13 residues. Here the CDR3 DNA reads TGCGCCAGCAGCTTGGGGCCAGACTACGAGCAGTACTTC. This translates into CASSLGPDYEQYF. The variable domain in full, with the rest retrieved from reference TRBV5-1 and TRBJ2-7, is KAGVTQTPRYLIKTRGQQVTLSCSPISGHRSVSWYQQTPGQGLQFLFEYFSETQRNKGNFPGRFSGRQFSNSRSEMNVSTLELGDSALYLCASSLGPDYEQYFGPGTRLTVT.

The chain is built from TRBV4-2 and TRBJ2-5; weak D call: TRBD2 (5 bases). The CDR3 is made up of 15 amino acids. V gave up 0 bases and J gave up 7 bases, with 15 bases separating them. Germline lookup yields CDR1 LGHNA and CDR2 YNFKEQ. The CDR3: CASSQESGSGGTQYF. The DNA of the CDR3 is TGTGCCAGCAGCCAAGAGTCGGGGTCGGGTGGGACCCAGTACTTC.